These 25 T cell receptor beta chains share one sample of origin, sequenced in a study of PD-1 blockade in classical Hodgkin lymphoma. The time point here: cycle 4 day 1 (C4D1), after five to seven weeks of nivolumab. Every patient relapsed after autologous stem cell transplantation, and brentuximab vedotin exposure varied. Produced via immunoSEQ multiplex PCR; TCRdb's table is partial and in-frame only. The sample consists of roughly 9,300 clones, roughly 85% of them appearing once. Sequenced material: peripheral blood mononuclear cells (PBMCs), taken before the fourth cycle of nivolumab. Receptor source: a human donor with classical Hodgkin lymphoma.

In this sample, this clone turned up a few times. The chain combines TRBV28 with TRBJ2-1; maybe TRBD2 (5 bases). Germline values: CDR1 MDHEN, CDR2 SYDVKM. This CDR3 has 15 amino acids. The V end was cut by 0 bases, the J end by 4 bases, with 10 bases between. The CDR3 loop is CASSLWSGFYNEQFF. The CDR3 DNA sequence: TGTGCCAGCAGTTTATGGTCGGGGTTTTACAATGAGCAGTTCTTC.

The V and J genes are TRBV7-9 and TRBJ2-3, with 11 bases that match TRBD1. Germline V CDR1 and CDR2: SEHNR, FQNEAQ (reference sequence). V dropped 5 bases and J dropped 0; count of bases not matched to a gene: 4. CDR3 length: 16 amino acids. CDR3 amino acids: CASSTDRGLSTDTQYF. CDR3 DNA: TGTGCCAGCAGCACGGACAGGGGGCTCAGCACAGATACGCAGTATTTT.

The rearrangement links TRBV11-2 to TRBJ2-5, with D perhaps TRBD2 (5 bases). Trimming shortened V by 1 base and J by 2 bases, and 11 bases separated the two germline ends. Germline lookup yields CDR1 SGHAT and CDR2 FQNNGV. The CDR3 contains 15 residues. The CDR3 spells CASSLVVRRQETQYF. The CDR3 DNA follows: TGTGCCAGCAGCTTAGTAGTAAGGAGGCAAGAGACCCAGTACTTC.

The DNA of the CDR3 is TGTGCCAGCAGCCAAGATCGTCTTGTAGCGGGAGGCTACACAGATACGCAGTATTTT. Protein: CASSQDRLVAGGYTDTQYF. The chain carries TRBV14 and TRBJ2-3; TRBD2 matches 10 bases. The CDR3 loop spans 19 amino acids. The V segment lost 0 bases and the J segment 2 bases; nucleotides outside the gene matches: 11. The germline V gene encodes CDR1 SGHDN and CDR2 FVKESK.

This chain connects TRBV19 to TRBJ1-5, with unresolved D. V was shortened by 6 bases and J by 4 bases, with 7 bases between the two germline ends. Germline CDR1 reads LNHDA; CDR2 reads SQIVND (reference sequence). This CDR3 has 12 amino acids. The CDR3 DNA reads as TGTGCCAGTAGAAGAGGGAATCAGCCCCAGCATTTT. Protein: CASRRGNQPQHF.

This chain uses TRBV5-1 with TRBJ2-1; D call uncertain. The V gene lost 6 bases and the J gene lost 0 bases, with 13 bases spanning the gap. This CDR3 contains 15 residues. CDR1 is SGHRS, CDR2 YFSETQ, per germline. CDR3 amino acids: CASTTGKSSYNEQFF. CDR3 nucleotides: TGCGCCAGCACCACTGGGAAGAGCTCCTACAATGAGCAGTTCTTC. The variable domain in full, with the rest retrieved from reference TRBV5-1 and TRBJ2-1, is KAGVTQTPRYLIKTRGQQVTLSCSPISGHRSVSWYQQTPGQGLQFLFEYFSETQRNKGNFPGRFSGRQFSNSRSEMNVSTLELGDSALYLCASTTGKSSYNEQFFGPGTRLTVL.

The chain carries TRBV2 and TRBJ2-2; the match to TRBD1 covers 9 bases. This CDR3 comprises 16 residues. The germline V gene has CDR1 SNHLY and CDR2 FYNNEI. Germline trimming cut 6 bases from V and 3 bases from J; bases unmatched to any gene: 8. CDR3 DNA sequence: TGTGCCAGCAGGCTACAGGGGGCGCCGGACACCGGGGAGCTGTTTTTT. Protein sequence: CASRLQGAPDTGELFF.

The chain uses TRBV7-9 and TRBJ2-5; perhaps TRBD2 as D (5 bases). Trimming pared 1 base from V and 2 bases from J, leaving 14 bases between. The V gene's germline CDR1 is SEHNR and CDR2 FQNEAQ (reference sequence). This CDR3 is built from 16 residues. CDR3 amino acids: CASSLDLVSGQETQYF. In DNA form, the CDR3 reads TGTGCCAGCAGCTTAGATCTAGTGTCGGGACAAGAGACCCAGTACTTC.

This clone was recorded once. V gene TRBV2 combines with J gene TRBJ2-1; TRBD2 matches at 7 bases. The CDR3 spans 15 residues. J gave up 4 bases and V 4 bases, and 7 bases lay outside the gene matches. The germline V gene has CDR1 SNHLY and CDR2 FYNNEI. The CDR3 bases are TGTGCCAGCAGTGGTCTTCTAGCGGCTTACAATGAGCAGTTCTTC. It encodes CASSGLLAAYNEQFF.

This sequence joins TRBV12-5 and TRBJ1-3, with unresolved D. V gave up 1 base and J gave up 0 bases, with 16 bases separating them. The CDR3 runs to 18 residues. Per the germline V gene, CDR1 is LGHNT and CDR2 is FRNRAP. The DNA of the CDR3 is TGTGCTAGTGGTTTGGACATAAGGGCACTCGGCTCTGGAAACACCATATATTTT. Amino acids: CASGLDIRALGSGNTIYF.

The gene calls are TRBV2 and TRBJ2-1, with D hard to call. V lost 5 bases and J lost 4, with 6 bases in between. The CDR3 runs to 12 residues. Looked up from germline, CDR1 is SNHLY and CDR2 is FYNNEI. CDR3 residues: CASSQNYNEQFF. The CDR3 coding sequence is TGTGCCAGCAGTCAAAATTACAATGAGCAGTTCTTC.

V usage is TRBV7-8 and J usage is TRBJ2-5; D is unresolved. This CDR3 region has 14 residues. CDR1 and CDR2 (germline): SGHVS, FQNEAQ. Trimming removed 1 base at V and 1 base at J, with 7 bases between. The DNA for the CDR3 is TGTGCCAGCAGCTTAGGGGCAGGCCAAGAGACCCAGTACTTC. Translated, it gives CASSLGAGQETQYF.

The V call is TRBV15, the J call TRBJ2-1; 8 bases align to TRBD2. The CDR3 consists of 14 residues. Losses at the gene ends were 3 bases for V and 8 bases for J; bases not matched to a gene: 6. Germline CDR1 LNHNV, CDR2 YYDKDF (reference sequence). CDR3 coding DNA: TGTGCCACCAGCAGTCAGCGGGAGATTTATGAGCAGTTCTTC. Translation: CATSSQREIYEQFF. Filled out from reference TRBV15 and TRBJ2-1, the complete variable domain reads DAMVIQNPRYQVTQFGKPVTLSCSQTLNHNVMYWYQQKSSQAPKLLFHYYDKDFNNEADTPDNFQSRRPNTSFCFLDIRSPGLGDTAMYLCATSSQREIYEQFFGPGTRLTVL.

The V gene is TRBV2, the J gene TRBJ1-1; TRBD1 matches at 9 bases. CDR1 and CDR2 (germline): SNHLY, FYNNEI. The CDR3 is 16 amino acids. V was clipped by 2 bases and J by 4 bases; unmatched bases: 8. The CDR3 region has the DNA TGTGCCAGCAGTGAAACAGGGGGCAAAGGGCTCACTGAAGCTTTCTTT. It specifies CASSETGGKGLTEAFF. Using reference TRBV2 and TRBJ1-1 for the parts outside the CDR3, the full variable domain is EPEVTQTPSHQVTQMGQEVILRCVPISNHLYFYWYRQILGQKVEFLVSFYNNEISEKSEIFDDQFSVERPDGSNFTLKIRSTKLEDSAMYFCASSETGGKGLTEAFFGQGTRLTVV.

The CDR3 spells CASSPRGPYEQYF. The CDR3 bases are TGTGCCAGCAGCCCCAGGGGGCCATACGAGCAGTACTTC. The V call is TRBV7-9, the J call TRBJ2-7, with TRBD1 matching 8 bases. The germline CDR1 and CDR2 sequences are SEHNR and FQNEAQ (reference sequence). V lost 5 bases to trimming and J lost 4 bases; unmatched junction nucleotides: 4. The CDR3 covers 13 residues. Full variable domain (missing parts from reference TRBV7-9 and TRBJ2-7): DTGVSQNPRHKITKRGQNVTFRCDPISEHNRLYWYRQTLGQGPEFLTYFQNEAQLEKSRLLSDRFSAERPKGSFSTLEIQRTEQGDSAMYLCASSPRGPYEQYFGPGTRLTVT.

The gene calls are TRBV7-8 and TRBJ1-2; D possibly corresponds to TRBD1 (6 bases). CDR1 is SGHVS, CDR2 FQNEAQ, per germline. The CDR3 length is 14 residues. Between the trimmed V and J ends, which lost 5 bases and 7 bases, there was a span of 17 bases. The CDR3 nucleotides read TGTGCCAGCAGCAGGGGACAAAGAGTCTTTGGCTACACCTTC. It encodes CASSRGQRVFGYTF.

CDR3 sequence: CASSLDQGISGNTIYF. DNA of the CDR3: TGCGCCAGCAGCTTGGATCAGGGAATCTCTGGAAACACCATATATTTT. V usage is TRBV5-1 and J usage is TRBJ1-3; possibly TRBD1 for D (5 bases). CDR1 is SGHRS, CDR2 YFSETQ, per germline. The V gene lost 0 bases and the J gene lost 0 bases, with 10 bases spanning the gap. The CDR3 is 16 amino acids.

The gene calls are TRBV7-9 and TRBJ2-3; the match to TRBD2 covers 12 bases. The V gene's germline CDR1 is SEHNR and CDR2 FQNEAQ (reference sequence). The length of the CDR3 is 16 residues. With V trimmed by 3 bases and J by 4 bases, 5 bases remained unmatched. The CDR3 reads CASSFRTSGVADTQYF. The CDR3 DNA is TGTGCCAGCAGCTTCCGGACTAGCGGGGTAGCAGATACGCAGTATTTT. Full variable domain (missing parts from reference TRBV7-9 and TRBJ2-3): DTGVSQNPRHKITKRGQNVTFRCDPISEHNRLYWYRQTLGQGPEFLTYFQNEAQLEKSRLLSDRFSAERPKGSFSTLEIQRTEQGDSAMYLCASSFRTSGVADTQYFGPGTRLTVL.

The V gene is TRBV2, the J gene TRBJ2-1; D is perhaps TRBD2 (5 bases). The germline V and J ends were trimmed by 4 bases and 4 bases, with 11 bases remaining between them. The CDR3 consists of 14 residues. Per germline, CDR1 SNHLY and CDR2 FYNNEI. This CDR3 is CASSGGRMYNEQFF. The CDR3 DNA sequence: TGTGCCAGCAGTGGAGGGCGGATGTACAATGAGCAGTTCTTC.

The chain is built from TRBV6-6 and TRBJ2-7, with D perhaps TRBD1 (5 bases). Trimming shortened V by 8 bases and J by 4 bases, and 18 bases separated the two germline ends. Germline V gene data show CDR1 as MNHNY and CDR2 as SVGAGI (reference sequence). The CDR3 is 14 amino acids. The CDR3 region is CASGVQGFSYEQYF. Here the CDR3 DNA reads TGTGCCAGCGGGGTCCAGGGCTTTTCTTACGAGCAGTACTTC.

V gene TRBV10-3 combines with J gene TRBJ2-1; 7 bases fit TRBD1. This CDR3 region has 15 residues. J gave up 4 bases and V 4 bases, and 7 bases lay outside the gene matches. The V gene's germline CDR1 is ENHRY and CDR2 SYGVKD. The CDR3 here is CAISAGDSKYNEQFF. CDR3 DNA: TGTGCCATCAGTGCAGGGGACAGCAAATACAATGAGCAGTTCTTC.

The CDR3 is CASRPYGGQGLNEQFF. The CDR3 bases are TGTGCCAGCAGGCCCTATGGGGGACAGGGCCTGAATGAGCAGTTCTTC. V and J are TRBV28 and TRBJ2-1; 9 bases agree with TRBD1. With V trimmed by 6 bases and J by 7 bases, 13 bases remained unmatched. The CDR3 is 16 residues long. Germline CDR1 reads MDHEN; CDR2 reads SYDVKM.

The chain carries TRBV9 and TRBJ1-2, with D possibly TRBD1 on 6 matching bases. V gave up 7 bases and J gave up 5 bases, with 21 bases separating them. The CDR3 covers 15 residues. Looked up from germline, CDR1 is SGDLS and CDR2 is YYNGEE. CDR3 DNA: TGTGCCAGCGCAAGTCCCCGGGGGGCCGGATATGGCTACACCTTC. Translating it yields CASASPRGAGYGYTF. The entire variable domain, with the rest obtained from reference TRBV9 and TRBJ1-2, is as follows: DSGVTQTPKHLITATGQRVTLRCSPRSGDLSVYWYQQSLDQGLQFLIQYYNGEERAKGNILERFSAQQFPDLHSELNLSSLELGDSALYFCASASPRGAGYGYTFGSGTRLTVV.

J is TRBJ2-4 and V is TRBV20-1, with 10 bases fitting TRBD1. CDR3 length: 11 residues. Per the germline V gene, CDR1 is DFQATT and CDR2 is SNEGSKA (reference sequence). Here the CDR3 reads CRAGQGNIQYF. The CDR3 DNA reads as TGCAGAGCGGGACAGGGGAACATTCAGTACTTC.

The count of this clone is one. The V and J genes are TRBV5-4 and TRBJ2-7; possible D gene TRBD2, 6 bases. Germline V CDR1 and CDR2: SGHNT, YYREEE (reference sequence). Trimming removed 7 bases from V and 5 bases from J, with 19 bases in between. The CDR3 runs to 14 residues. The CDR3, as DNA: TGTGCCAGCGGGGGGTCGAGTAGGTCGGACGAGCAGTACTTC. Translation gives CASGGSSRSDEQYF.